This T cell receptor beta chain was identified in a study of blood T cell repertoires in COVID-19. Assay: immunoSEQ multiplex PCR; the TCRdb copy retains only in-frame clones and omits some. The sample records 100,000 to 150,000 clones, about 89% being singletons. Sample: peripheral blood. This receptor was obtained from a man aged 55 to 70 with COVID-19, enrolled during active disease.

The CDR3 DNA reads as TGTGCCAGCAGCTACCTGACAGGGGGCACTGAAGCTTTCTTT. Residues: CASSYLTGGTEAFF. This chain links TRBV5-5 with TRBJ1-1, with TRBD1 matching over 9 bases. Trimming at V came to 3 bases and at J to 4 bases, leaving 4 bases not matched to a gene. The CDR3 runs 14 residues. The germline CDR1 and CDR2 sequences are SGHKS and YYEKEE (reference sequence).